This TCR beta chain was observed in a study of CD8+ T cells in alopecia areata. TCR sequencing used cDNA made by reverse transcription of extracted RNA. Clones were read by immunoSEQ multiplex PCR, and TCRdb kept only the in-frame ones, dropping some. The table shows 150,000 to 200,000 clones, with over 55% occurring only once. Germline V CDR1 and CDR2: SGDLS, YYNGEE. The CDR3 extends over 15 amino acids. V lost 3 bases and J lost 0, with 12 bases in between. Points from the study as a whole: It was lesional scalp, especially alopecia totalis/universalis, that showed higher clonality than normal scalp. Patients shared TCRs less clearly than mice did, possibly for HLA-related reasons.

It was from alopecia areata patients that lesional scalp punch biopsies and peripheral blood were collected. On this clone: Its antigen is still unknown.

The TCR sequence derives from a human donor with alopecia areata. The V and J genes are TRBV9 and TRBJ1-1; no clear D gene. Here the sequenced sample was CD4+ T cells sorted from blood, taken at week 0. The CDR3 region is CASSAVISMNTEAFF. CDR3 coding DNA: TGTGCCAGCAGCGCCGTAATCTCCATGAACACTGAAGCTTTCTTT.